This T cell receptor (beta chain) came from a study of blood T cell repertoires in COVID-19. From germline, CDR1 is SGHTA and CDR2 FQGNSA. This CDR3 comprises 15 residues. J gave up 4 bases and V 1 base, and 6 bases lay outside the gene matches. As processed by the authors: Amplified reference gene primers provided the basis for estimating nucleated cell counts. Repertoires were generated with immunoSEQ multiplex PCR, while TCRdb's copy carries only in-frame clones and drops some. The V and J calls and the clone size are those of that table, but D and trimming were determined from the DNA. The table has under 90,000 clones, over 80% seen once.

V gene TRBV7-2 combines with J gene TRBJ2-7; 8 bases fit TRBD1. The sample taken for sequencing was peripheral blood. The receptor comes from a woman older than 75 with active or convalescent COVID-19. The CDR3 coding sequence is TGTGCCAGCAGCTTAGGGGCAGGGGGCAGATACGAGCAGTACTTC. Translating gives CASSLGAGGRYEQYF.